This T cell receptor (beta chain) was captured in a study of sequential checkpoint blockade in melanoma. Data came from immunoSEQ multiplex PCR; TCRdb stores just in-frame clones and leaves some out. The sample carries tens of thousands of clones, around 86% recorded once. From germline, CDR1 is LNHDA and CDR2 SQIVND (reference sequence). V dropped 5 bases and J dropped 9 bases, with 17 bases sitting between them. This CDR3 contains 14 residues. Treatment noted: randomized to nivolumab then ipilimumab (arm A) or the reverse (arm B). No patient had prior DNA-damaging chemotherapy. The sequence came from a human donor with melanoma. The specimen was CD8+ T cells sorted from blood (inferred from file names), collected from a patient given nivolumab and ipilimumab in sequence. The chain has TRBV19 and TRBJ2-1; D may be TRBD2 (5 bases). The CDR3 nucleotides read TGTGCCAGTAGTTATAGCGTTACACTCAGTGAGCAGTTCTTC. It translates to CASSYSVTLSEQFF.